The 6 T cell receptor beta chains in this list originate from one sample, sequenced in a study of T cell changes during pregnancy in multiple sclerosis. The data were produced by immunoSEQ multiplex PCR, yet TCRdb's version contains in-frame clones alone and is incomplete. In the table there are roughly 35,000 clones, less than 95% of which are singletons. The sample consisted of CD8+ T cells from peripheral blood mononuclear cells, taken in the first trimester of pregnancy. The receptors derive from a female donor with multiple sclerosis, enrolled in a pregnancy study.

The gene calls are TRBV4-3 and TRBJ2-7; the match to TRBD2 covers 11 bases. Germline values: CDR1 LGHNA, CDR2 YSLEER. The junction had 4 bases not matched to a gene; V was cut back by 3 bases and J by 0 bases. The CDR3 has 16 amino acids. The DNA of the CDR3 is TGCGCCAGCAGCCAGCAACTAGCGGGGGCCTCCTACGAGCAGTACTTC. Encoded protein: CASSQQLAGASYEQYF.

This chain links TRBV6-1 with TRBJ1-2; 9 nucleotides align to TRBD1. Germline V gives CDR1 MNHNS, CDR2 SASEGT. This CDR3 is 13 amino acids long. The J segment lost 7 bases and the V segment lost 9 bases, leaving 9 bases of the junction unmatched. The CDR3 loop reads CASSRTGEVGYTF. The CDR3 nucleotides are TGTGCCAGTTCTCGGACAGGGGAGGTTGGCTACACCTTC.

This clone occurred once. The V gene is TRBV6-5, the J gene TRBJ1-1; D possibly corresponds to TRBD1 (5 bases). Germline V gene lookup returns CDR1 MNHEY and CDR2 SVGAGI. This CDR3 is built from 13 residues. With 3 bases removed from V and 3 bases from J, the gap between germline ends came to 8 bases. The CDR3 loop is CASSYGADTEAFF. The CDR3 DNA sequence: TGTGCCAGCAGTTATGGGGCAGACACTGAAGCTTTCTTT.

The V call is TRBV28, the J call TRBJ2-7, with 8 positions matching TRBD2. The germline V gene encodes CDR1 MDHEN and CDR2 SYDVKM. This CDR3 comprises 13 residues. The ends lost 5 bases at V and 7 bases at J; junction bases unmatched: 7. The CDR3 DNA is TGTGCCAGCAGTCCTACCTTAGCGGGAGAGCAGTACTTC. This sequence encodes CASSPTLAGEQYF.

This clone was seen a single time. The genes are TRBV14 and TRBJ2-2, with D perhaps TRBD1 (5 bases). CDR3 size: 18 residues. Germline V gene lookup returns CDR1 SGHDN and CDR2 FVKESK. V lost 1 base to trimming and J lost 0 bases, with 15 bases between them. In nucleotides, the CDR3 is TGTGCCAGCAGCCAAGCTAGGGTCCACAGGCCGAACACCGGGGAGCTGTTTTTT. Translated, it gives CASSQARVHRPNTGELFF.

The chain links TRBV4-3 to TRBJ2-7; 9 nucleotides match TRBD1. The length of the CDR3 is 16 residues. The germline CDR1 and CDR2 sequences are LGHNA and YSLEER. Trimming removed 0 bases from V and 6 bases from J; junction bases left unmatched: 9. The CDR3 is CASSQDGTGGILEQYF. CDR3 nucleotides: TGCGCCAGCAGCCAAGATGGAACAGGGGGCATTCTCGAGCAGTACTTC.